The next 6 T cell receptor beta chains were all read from a single sample in a study of cytomegalovirus exposure and HLA in healthy donors. Primers for the PCR totalled 60 Vbeta and 13 Jbeta. Clones were sequenced by immunoSEQ multiplex PCR, and TCRdb holds only the in-frame ones, with some missing. The sample has over 100,000 clones; 78% are singletons. The sample consisted of PBMCs. The receptor source for this set is a woman in her forties in good health and CMV-seronegative.

This clone was detected only once. The chain carries TRBV7-9 and TRBJ1-2, with 8 bases matching TRBD1. This CDR3 is 16 amino acids long. The V gene's germline CDR1 is SEHNR and CDR2 FQNEAQ (reference sequence). With 5 bases clipped from V and 5 bases from J, the junction kept 13 bases outside the gene matches. The CDR3 sequence is CASSLSSDRGYYGYTF. The CDR3 region has the DNA TGTGCCAGCAGCCTCTCCTCCGACAGGGGCTATTATGGCTACACCTTC.

The chain combines TRBV5-5 with TRBJ2-5; TRBD1 is a possible D gene (5 bases). This CDR3 is built from 13 residues. Germline V gene lookup returns CDR1 SGHKS and CDR2 YYEKEE (reference sequence). The V end lost 4 bases, the J end lost 2 bases, and 9 bases lay between the germline ends. CDR3 region: CASSHRQQETQYF. The CDR3 DNA reads TGTGCCAGCAGCCATAGACAGCAAGAGACCCAGTACTTC.

V and J are TRBV6-6 and TRBJ2-7; D is possibly TRBD1 (6 bases). The V end lost 5 bases, the J end lost 6 bases, and 14 bases lay between the germline ends. CDR3 length: 13 residues. The germline CDR1 and CDR2 sequences are MNHNY and SVGAGI (reference sequence). The CDR3 loop reads CASSGNRVPEQYF. DNA of the CDR3: TGTGCCAGCAGTGGAAACAGGGTGCCCGAGCAGTACTTC.

The chain carries TRBV28 and TRBJ2-2, with TRBD1 matching over 7 bases. Germline V gives CDR1 MDHEN, CDR2 SYDVKM. With V trimmed by 8 bases and J by 6 bases, 9 bases remained unmatched. The CDR3 sequence is 14 residues long. The CDR3 DNA sequence: TGTGCCAGCTTGGTCAGGGGGTTTTCCGGGGAGCTGTTTTTT. Its protein is CASLVRGFSGELFF.

Only one count was recorded for this clone. The V and J genes are TRBV7-2 and TRBJ1-2; D is perhaps TRBD1 (5 bases). CDR3 size: 15 residues. V was clipped by 5 bases and J by 1 base, with 14 bases between them. The germline V gene has CDR1 SGHTA and CDR2 FQGNSA. In DNA, the CDR3 is TGTGCCAGCAGCCCAGAGCAGGGCTTTAACTATGGCTACACCTTC. Translated: CASSPEQGFNYGYTF.

The rearrangement links TRBV5-4 to TRBJ1-2, with D hard to call. The ends were cut back, 4 bases at V and 7 bases at J, with 8 bases in the middle. Germline CDR1 and CDR2: SGHNT and YYREEE (reference sequence). The CDR3 is made up of 11 amino acids. CDR3 nucleotide sequence: TGTGCCAGCAGCGTAGACTCTGGCTACACCTTC. Its translation: CASSVDSGYTF.